A single sample gave rise to the 17 T cell receptor beta chains below, sequenced in a study of read filtering for tumor transcriptome and immune sequencing. Molecular barcoded adaptors covering alpha/delta and beta/gamma chains were used on approximately 440 ng RNA. TCRdb re-derived calls from the reads in MiXCR, one entry per CDR3 protein. Of some 50,000 distinct CDR3 sequences listed, roughly a fifth are singletons. Input material: a population of CD138-negative cells sorted from bone marrow. The receptors shown here come from a donor over 35 with multiple myeloma.

This clonotype counts as medium-sized. This rearrangement joins TRBV4-1 to TRBJ2-1; 7 bases align to TRBD2. The CDR3 has 15 residues. The V gene end was trimmed by 4 bases and the J gene end by 2 bases; junction bases not matched to a gene: 5. CDR1 MGHRA and CDR2 YSYEKL come from the germline V gene. Written as DNA, the CDR3 is TGCGCCAGCAGCCCCCAAGGACTAGCCTACAATGAGCAGTTCTTC. Its translation is CASSPQGLAYNEQFF.

This clonotype came up once. This may be a read error: a much more frequent sequence differs by one nucleotide. The V and J genes are TRBV7-9 and TRBJ1-1; D may be TRBD1 (6 bases). Trimming took off 2 bases at V and 7 bases at J, with 14 bases between the two ends. The CDR3 runs to 14 residues. CDR1 and CDR2 (germline): SEHNR, FQNEAQ (reference sequence). The DNA of the CDR3 is TGTGCCAGCAGCTTACAGGGGCACGACAATGAAGCTTTCTTT. Its translation: CASSLQGHDNEAFF.

The sample holds many counts of this clonotype. The V gene is TRBV29-1, the J gene TRBJ2-5; D is possibly TRBD2 (5 bases). V lost 2 bases to trimming and J lost 3 bases, with 7 bases between them. The V gene's germline CDR1 is SQVTM and CDR2 ANQGSEA. The CDR3 is made up of 12 amino acids. The CDR3 DNA follows: TGCAGCGTTGAATGGGGAGAAGAGACCCAGTACTTC. Residues: CSVEWGEETQYF.

This clonotype was observed many times. This rearrangement joins TRBV29-1 to TRBJ2-1; 13 nucleotides line up with TRBD2. Trimming took 0 bases from V and 6 from J; bases not matched to a gene: 14. CDR1 SQVTM and CDR2 ANQGSEA come from the germline V gene. This CDR3 spans 19 amino acids. As DNA, the CDR3 is TGCAGCGTTGAAGAATTGTGGGGACTAGCGGGAAATGAGGGCAATGAGCAGTTCTTC. Translated: CSVEELWGLAGNEGNEQFF.

This clonotype was counted ten times or more. V and J are TRBV20-1 and TRBJ1-6, with 7 bases lining up with TRBD1. The CDR3 loop spans 15 amino acids. V shed 0 bases, J shed 10 bases, and the junction held 9 bases outside the gene matches. CDR1 DFQATT and CDR2 SNEGSKA come from the germline V gene (reference sequence). The CDR3 coding sequence is TGCAGTGCTAGAGATGGCCTCCTGACAGGGTCACCCCTCCACTTT. Translating gives CSARDGLLTGSPLHF.

This clonotype was seen at least ten times. The chain recombines TRBV18 with TRBJ2-5, with no clear D. Germline lookup yields CDR1 KGHSH and CDR2 LQKENI. This CDR3 is built from 12 residues. The V end lost 2 bases, the J end lost 5 bases, and 6 bases lay between the germline ends. The CDR3 bases are TGTGCCAGCTCACCAATGATGGAGACCCAGTACTTC. Its translation: CASSPMMETQYF.

This clonotype was picked up many times. The chain carries TRBV6-2 or TRBV6-3 and TRBJ1-1; D is unresolved. The germline CDR1 and CDR2 sequences are MNHEY and SVGEGT. The CDR3 length is 16 residues. V gave up 0 bases and J gave up 4 bases, with 15 bases separating them. The chain's CDR3 is CASSYSSPFGATEAFF. The CDR3 coding sequence is TGTGCCAGCAGTTACTCGAGCCCCTTCGGAGCCACTGAAGCTTTCTTT.

This clonotype was recorded at least ten times. V gene TRBV10-3 combines with J gene TRBJ2-1, with D possibly matching TRBD1 (7 bases). This CDR3 comprises 15 residues. Germline assignment: CDR1 ENHRY and CDR2 SYGVKD. With 6 bases removed from V and 3 bases from J, the gap between germline ends came to 15 bases. The CDR3 sequence is CAIRGGDRDYNEQFF. The CDR3 DNA sequence: TGTGCCATCAGGGGGGGTGACAGGGACTACAATGAGCAGTTCTTC.

The sample holds many counts of this clonotype. V gene TRBV23-1 combines with J gene TRBJ2-7, with D perhaps TRBD1 (6 bases). TRBV23-1 is recorded as an ORF, its role being uncertain. Trimming took off 8 bases at V and 5 bases at J, with 19 bases between the two ends. CDR3 length: 14 amino acids. The CDR3 spells CASLLGHRANEQYF. CDR3 sequence (DNA): TGCGCCAGCCTACTGGGGCACAGGGCCAACGAGCAGTACTTC.

This clonotype was observed at least ten times. The chain employs TRBV12-3 or TRBV12-4 and TRBJ1-1; TRBD1 agrees at 7 bases. Trimming removed 5 bases from V and 3 bases from J; junction bases left unmatched: 6. The length of the CDR3 is 14 residues. Here the CDR3 reads CASSPPTGDTEAFF. The CDR3 region has the DNA TGTGCCAGCAGTCCACCCACAGGGGACACTGAAGCTTTCTTT.

About this clonotype: This clone may be a read error of a much larger clone one base away. This chain's CDR3 is CASSPTVVGTGTQYF. DNA for the CDR3: TGTGCCAGCTCACCGACGGTAGTAGGGACAGGTACGCAGTATTTT. The rearrangement links TRBV18 to TRBJ2-3; 8 bases fit TRBD1. CDR3 length: 15 amino acids. Germline CDR1 KGHSH, CDR2 LQKENI.

There are many counts of this clonotype. As DNA, the CDR3 is TGTGCCTGGAGTGTACGATATAGCTCCTACAATGAGCAGTTCTTC. It is translated as CAWSVRYSSYNEQFF. The chain links TRBV30 to TRBJ2-1, with no clear D. CDR3 size: 15 residues. CDR1 GTSNPN and CDR2 SVGIG come from the germline V gene (reference sequence). V was cut by 0 bases and J by 0 bases, with 9 bases left in between.

This chain links TRBV20-1 with TRBJ1-5; D is undetermined. Trimming took off 0 bases at V and 4 bases at J, with 16 bases between the two ends. This CDR3 spans 16 amino acids. Germline V gene data show CDR1 as DFQATT and CDR2 as SNEGSKA (reference sequence). The CDR3 nucleotides are TGCAGTGCTAGAGATTCTTCGGGCACGCTGAATCAGCCCCAGCATTTT. It yields the protein CSARDSSGTLNQPQHF.

This clonotype was seen repeatedly, ten times or more. V usage is TRBV5-6 and J usage is TRBJ2-1; D possibly uses TRBD1 or TRBD2 (5 bases each). Trimming cost V 4 bases and J 4 bases, with 12 bases left between them. Germline assignment: CDR1 SGHDT and CDR2 YYEEEE. This CDR3 has 14 amino acids. The CDR3 nucleotides are TGTGCCAGCAGCACGGGGACGCCTTACAATGAGCAGTTCTTC. Its protein is CASSTGTPYNEQFF. The full variable domain, its missing parts supplied by reference TRBV5-6 and TRBJ2-1, is DAGVTQSPTHLIKTRGQQVTLRCSPKSGHDTVSWYQQALGQGPQFIFQYYEEEERQRGNFPDRFSGHQFPNYSSELNVNALLLGDSALYLCASSTGTPYNEQFFGPGTRLTVL.

This clonotype was seen repeatedly, ten times or more. The chain has TRBV14 and TRBJ2-4, with D possibly called TRBD1 or TRBD2 (5 bases each). V lost 3 bases and J 8 bases, leaving 14 bases between the germline ends. Germline values: CDR1 SGHDN, CDR2 FVKESK. The CDR3 spans 14 residues. The CDR3 here is CASSQGPGADIQYF. CDR3 bases: TGTGCCAGCAGCCAGGGACCTGGGGCGGACATTCAGTACTTC.

This clonotype turned up a few times. V usage is TRBV7-2 and J usage is TRBJ2-2; weak D call: TRBD1 (6 bases). The V gene lost 5 bases and the J gene lost 2 bases, with 12 bases spanning the gap. CDR3 length: 15 residues. Germline V lookup: CDR1 SGHTA, CDR2 FQGNSA. In DNA form, the CDR3 reads TGTGCCAGCAGCACATGGACAGAAAACACCGGGGAGCTGTTTTTT. The encoded protein is CASSTWTENTGELFF.

This clonotype was seen at least ten times. The gene calls are TRBV28 and TRBJ2-1; D is ambiguous. CDR3 length: 13 amino acids. Trimming removed 2 bases at V and 5 bases at J, with 7 bases between. From germline, CDR1 is MDHEN and CDR2 SYDVKM. CDR3 sequence: CASSLDPNNEQFF. CDR3 in DNA: TGTGCCAGCAGTTTAGACCCCAACAATGAGCAGTTCTTC.